These T cell receptor beta chains were read from a single sample in a study of blood T cells in healthy people across ages. TCRdb fed the 5' RACE reads into MiXCR, producing one record per CDR3 protein. The sample carries hundreds of thousands of distinct CDR3 sequences, roughly 26% recorded once. Sequenced input: blood. The receptors were gathered from an older woman in good health. CDR3s include the opening cysteine and the closing phenylalanine or tryptophan. Only part of the rows carry a size: once, few, many, or a class if the clone is expanded.

cdr3_aa: CASSLAGVEDTQYF
j_call: TRBJ2-3
v_call: TRBV7-3
clone_size: -

cdr3_aa: CASSLRQPETQYF
j_call: TRBJ2-5
v_call: TRBV7-9
clone_size: -

cdr3_aa: CASSPLGGTEAFF
j_call: TRBJ1-1
v_call: TRBV18
clone_size: once

cdr3_aa: CASSQDVRDGELFF
j_call: TRBJ2-2
v_call: TRBV4-3
clone_size: few

cdr3_aa: CSAPGQGGTNYGYTF
j_call: TRBJ1-2
v_call: TRBV20-1
clone_size: -

cdr3_aa: CASNRGGSTYEQYF
j_call: TRBJ2-7
v_call: TRBV6-2/TRBV6-3
clone_size: once

cdr3_aa: CAGSWTSGRVGELFF
j_call: TRBJ2-2
v_call: TRBV12-3/TRBV12-4
clone_size: -

cdr3_aa: CSAGGKNQPQHF
j_call: TRBJ1-5
v_call: TRBV29-1
clone_size: -

cdr3_aa: CASSHPGQGAYNEQFF
j_call: TRBJ2-1
v_call: TRBV4-1
clone_size: few

cdr3_aa: CASTGLAEAFF
j_call: TRBJ1-1
v_call: TRBV2
clone_size: -

cdr3_aa: CASRTRHLPTNEKLFF
j_call: TRBJ1-4
v_call: TRBV6-2/TRBV6-3
clone_size: -

cdr3_aa: CASSKRLAGVGSEQFF
j_call: TRBJ2-1
v_call: TRBV21-1
clone_size: -

cdr3_aa: CSVPAGRGYTF
j_call: TRBJ1-2
v_call: TRBV20-1
clone_size: few

cdr3_aa: CSVTALYSYNEQFF
j_call: TRBJ2-1
v_call: TRBV29-1
clone_size: few

cdr3_aa: CASSQAQNLNYGYTF
j_call: TRBJ1-2
v_call: TRBV7-9
clone_size: -

cdr3_aa: CASSHPLRGYNEQFF
j_call: TRBJ2-1
v_call: TRBV4-1
clone_size: -

cdr3_aa: CASSLGLGGSMADTQYF
j_call: TRBJ2-3
v_call: TRBV7-9
clone_size: -

cdr3_aa: CASSFAPSGGEQYF
j_call: -
v_call: TRBV7-3
clone_size: few

cdr3_aa: CASSLVTSGAKNIQYF
j_call: TRBJ2-4
v_call: TRBV11-2
clone_size: -

cdr3_aa: CATSDLASSYNEQFF
j_call: TRBJ2-1
v_call: TRBV24-1
clone_size: -

cdr3_aa: CSARDPSGSGETQYF
j_call: TRBJ2-5
v_call: TRBV20-1
clone_size: -

cdr3_aa: CASSSPPLGRTQYF
j_call: TRBJ2-3
v_call: TRBV11-2
clone_size: -

cdr3_aa: CASGQEGSGNTIYF
j_call: TRBJ1-3
v_call: TRBV6-5
clone_size: -

cdr3_aa: CASSLATASSTDTQYF
j_call: TRBJ2-3
v_call: TRBV7-9
clone_size: -

cdr3_aa: CASSPDPGGRTGELFF
j_call: TRBJ2-2
v_call: TRBV27
clone_size: few

cdr3_aa: CATSRAVKPGVGEAFF
j_call: TRBJ1-1
v_call: TRBV15
clone_size: -

cdr3_aa: CASSLGVGIQYF
j_call: TRBJ2-4
v_call: TRBV12-3/TRBV12-4
clone_size: few

cdr3_aa: CASSHPKYEQYF
j_call: TRBJ2-7
v_call: TRBV23-1
clone_size: -

cdr3_aa: CASKEESGAWDEQYF
j_call: TRBJ2-7
v_call: TRBV28
clone_size: few

cdr3_aa: CATSEQGGDYGYTF
j_call: TRBJ1-2
v_call: TRBV24-1
clone_size: -

cdr3_aa: CASKWGPGDSYEQYF
j_call: -
v_call: TRBV5-1
clone_size: -

cdr3_aa: CASSYFRGTGLGTEAFF
j_call: TRBJ1-1
v_call: TRBV6-5
clone_size: once

cdr3_aa: CSAREGRGGQEKLFF
j_call: TRBJ1-4
v_call: TRBV20-1
clone_size: few

cdr3_aa: CASSRSTPGVTTNEKLFF
j_call: TRBJ1-4
v_call: TRBV18
clone_size: few

cdr3_aa: CSARWDRAYEQYF
j_call: -
v_call: TRBV20-1
clone_size: few

cdr3_aa: CASSITQSSYNEQFF
j_call: TRBJ2-1
v_call: TRBV5-1
clone_size: -

cdr3_aa: CARRGRKYF
j_call: TRBJ2-7
v_call: TRBV6-6
clone_size: -

cdr3_aa: CASSAGGGLNYEQYF
j_call: TRBJ2-7
v_call: TRBV9
clone_size: few

cdr3_aa: CASSRLAGVGDTQYF
j_call: TRBJ2-3
v_call: TRBV5-1
clone_size: -

cdr3_aa: CAISEGTAHTSYNEQFF
j_call: TRBJ2-1
v_call: TRBV10-3
clone_size: -

cdr3_aa: CANPLADTSTDTQYF
j_call: TRBJ2-3
v_call: TRBV27
clone_size: -

cdr3_aa: CATSRVRTGEEQYF
j_call: TRBJ2-7
v_call: TRBV15
clone_size: -

cdr3_aa: CASSQAHEAFF
j_call: TRBJ1-1
v_call: TRBV3-1
clone_size: few

cdr3_aa: CATSTSGRQQYF
j_call: TRBJ2-7
v_call: TRBV24-1
clone_size: few

cdr3_aa: CSADSIGHSGNTIYF
j_call: TRBJ1-3
v_call: TRBV20-1
clone_size: -

cdr3_aa: CASSSGTGRETQYF
j_call: TRBJ2-5
v_call: TRBV3-1
clone_size: few

cdr3_aa: CSAGTGKGEQYF
j_call: TRBJ2-7
v_call: TRBV20-1
clone_size: many

cdr3_aa: CASSSRTVNTEAFF
j_call: TRBJ1-1
v_call: TRBV7-8
clone_size: few

cdr3_aa: CASRNPGGTNYGYTF
j_call: TRBJ1-2
v_call: TRBV5-1
clone_size: few

cdr3_aa: CATSRDLVLAKTQYF
j_call: -
v_call: TRBV15
clone_size: few

cdr3_aa: CASRDRGDEQFF
j_call: TRBJ2-1
v_call: TRBV12-3/TRBV12-4
clone_size: -